A single sample is the source of the 27 T cell receptor beta chains below, sequenced in a study of CD8+ T cells in alopecia areata. Sequencing used cDNA as its template, made by extracting RNA and reverse transcribing it. Repertoires were generated with immunoSEQ multiplex PCR, while TCRdb's copy carries only in-frame clones and drops some. The table includes a few hundred thousand clones, roughly two fifths detected once. Treatment reported: oral pan-JAK inhibitor, 5-10 mg twice daily. This sample comprised CD4+ T cells sorted from blood, obtained between weeks 30 and 35, from a patient treated with tofacitinib. The receptors stem from a human donor with alopecia areata.

This clone came up a few times. The chain employs TRBV7-9 and TRBJ2-7, with D perhaps matching TRBD2 (5 bases). Per germline, CDR1 SEHNR and CDR2 FQNEAQ (reference sequence). Trimming stripped 0 bases from V and 5 bases from J, with 20 bases between. The CDR3 spans 17 residues. In DNA form, the CDR3 reads TGTGCCAGCAGCTTAGCTAGAGGGAGAAGCGCTTCCCACGAGCAGTACTTC. Its protein is CASSLARGRSASHEQYF.

The chain is built from TRBV19 and TRBJ1-2; no clear D. The CDR3 is 14 amino acids. The V end lost 6 bases, the J end lost 2 bases, and 13 bases lay between the germline ends. Germline loops: CDR1 LNHDA, CDR2 SQIVND (reference sequence). This CDR3 is CASSGTAKNYGYTF. In DNA, the CDR3 is TGTGCCAGTAGCGGCACGGCCAAGAACTATGGCTACACCTTC. Full variable domain (rest looked up from reference TRBV19 and TRBJ1-2): DGGITQSPKYLFRKEGQNVTLSCEQNLNHDAMYWYRQDPGQGLRLIYYSQIVNDFQKGDIAEGYSVSREKKESFPLTVTSAQKNPTAFYLCASSGTAKNYGYTFGSGTRLTVV.

This clone was observed a handful of times. The chain couples TRBV12-5 to TRBJ2-3, with TRBD1 matching 7 bases. CDR3 length equals 16 residues. Germline assignment: CDR1 LGHNT and CDR2 FRNRAP. Unmatched junction bases numbered 6, after V lost 0 bases and J lost 3 bases. CDR3 in amino acids: CASGLVTGEGTDTQYF. The CDR3 DNA sequence: TGTGCTAGTGGTTTGGTAACAGGGGAAGGGACAGATACGCAGTATTTT.

This clone was seen repeatedly, ten times or more. The chain carries TRBV7-3 and TRBJ2-7, with a possible D match to TRBD1 (5 bases). Per the germline V gene, CDR1 is SGHTA and CDR2 is FQGTGA. The CDR3 is 14 amino acids. V gave up 0 bases and J gave up 0 bases, with 6 bases separating them. This CDR3 is CASSLTDSSYEQYF. The CDR3 DNA reads as TGTGCCAGCAGCTTAACCGACAGCTCCTACGAGCAGTACTTC.

The rearrangement joins TRBV25-1 to TRBJ2-7; 10 bases are a match to TRBD1. In germline, CDR1 is MGHDK, CDR2 SYGVNS. V shed 5 bases, J shed 5 bases, and the junction held 3 bases outside the gene matches. The CDR3 is 13 residues long. The CDR3 DNA sequence: TGTGCCAGCAGTAGGGACAGGGGCCACGAGCAGTACTTC. Translated: CASSRDRGHEQYF.

The V call is TRBV21-1, the J call TRBJ1-2. TRBV21-1 is termed a pseudogene. This CDR3 is built from 13 residues. CDR3 DNA sequence: TGTGCCCTTATGAGGGGGGCTAACTATGGCTACACCTTC. Protein: CALMRGANYGYTF.

The chain is built from TRBV5-1 and TRBJ2-7, with TRBD2 matching over 7 bases. After removal of 0 bases from V and 1 base from J, the junction contained 4 bases not matched to a gene. Germline V CDR1 and CDR2: SGHRS, YFSETQ. The CDR3 is made up of 15 amino acids. CDR3 region: CASSLDPGLSYEQYF. Written as DNA, the CDR3 is TGCGCCAGCAGCTTGGATCCGGGACTATCCTACGAGCAGTACTTC.

The chain uses TRBV30 and TRBJ2-5; D gene ambiguous. The CDR3 extends over 11 amino acids. Germline V gene data show CDR1 as GTSNPN and CDR2 as SVGIG (reference sequence). V lost 2 bases and J lost 5, with 6 bases in between. This CDR3 reads CAWSSSETQYF. The CDR3 DNA sequence: TGTGCCTGGAGTTCGTCGGAGACCCAGTACTTC.

This clone was detected once. J is TRBJ2-5 and V is TRBV11-2; TRBD1 agrees at 12 bases. The CDR3 has 18 residues. Trimming at V came to 7 bases and at J to 2 bases, leaving 14 bases not matched to a gene. Germline V gene lookup returns CDR1 SGHAT and CDR2 FQNNGV. The CDR3 here is CASTPLLGQGARQETQYF. In DNA form, the CDR3 reads TGTGCCAGCACCCCATTACTGGGACAGGGGGCCCGTCAAGAGACCCAGTACTTC.

The chain joins TRBV15 to TRBJ1-5, with unresolved D. V lost 5 bases to trimming and J lost 2 bases, with 10 bases between them. The length of the CDR3 is 14 residues. Germline CDR1 is LNHNV and CDR2 is YYDKDF (reference sequence). CDR3 DNA: TGTGCCACCAGCCAAACCGGGGGCAATCAGCCCCAGCATTTT. It codes for CATSQTGGNQPQHF. Full variable domain (rest looked up from reference TRBV15 and TRBJ1-5): DAMVIQNPRYQVTQFGKPVTLSCSQTLNHNVMYWYQQKSSQAPKLLFHYYDKDFNNEADTPDNFQSRRPNTSFCFLDIRSPGLGDTAMYLCATSQTGGNQPQHFGDGTRLSIL.

The chain employs TRBV19 and TRBJ2-4; D remains unclear. This CDR3 has 13 residues. V gave up 10 bases and J gave up 0 bases, with 10 bases separating them. Germline CDR1 LNHDA, CDR2 SQIVND (reference sequence). DNA for the CDR3: TGTGCCACAGCGATCCGAGCCAAAAACATTCAGTACTTC. Its translation is CATAIRAKNIQYF.

This clone has just a few counts. This chain links TRBV29-1 with TRBJ2-7; 7 bases align to TRBD2. CDR3 length: 16 residues. From germline, CDR1 is SQVTM and CDR2 ANQGSEA. The V and J ends lost 7 bases and 4 bases, in that order; junction bases with no gene match: 19. CDR3 sequence (DNA): TGCAGCGCCCACCTTCCCCTTAGCGGGCGGGTATACGAGCAGTACTTC. Protein product: CSAHLPLSGRVYEQYF.

A few counts support this clone. This chain links TRBV9 with TRBJ1-2, with a weak D call TRBD1 (5 bases). The CDR3 sequence is 14 residues long. Germline lookup yields CDR1 SGDLS and CDR2 YYNGEE. Trimming removed 3 bases from V and 8 bases from J, with 17 bases in between. The CDR3 DNA follows: TGTGCCAGCAGCGCGGCCGGGACGGCACTCGGCTACACCTTC. Translating it yields CASSAAGTALGYTF.

The CDR3 coding sequence is TGTGCCTGGAGTGCGACAGGGGGCGTACAAGAGACCCAGTACTTC. Its translation is CAWSATGGVQETQYF. The chain is built from TRBV30 and TRBJ2-5; 10 positions match TRBD1. CDR3 length equals 15 residues. Trimming took 1 base from V and 2 from J; bases not matched to a gene: 4. The germline gives CDR1 GTSNPN, CDR2 SVGIG (reference sequence).

The chain joins TRBV6-1 to TRBJ1-5, with D possibly matching TRBD1 (6 bases). The V and J ends lost 6 bases and 0 bases respectively, with 12 bases between them. The CDR3 has 15 residues. Germline V gives CDR1 MNHNS, CDR2 SASEGT. The DNA for the CDR3 is TGTGCCAGCAGGGATGGGGGGGCTAGCAATCAGCCCCAGCATTTT. It translates to CASRDGGASNQPQHF.

A few counts support this clone. The chain has TRBV6-1 and TRBJ1-1; TRBD1 might be the D (5 bases). Germline assignment: CDR1 MNHNS and CDR2 SASEGT. V lost 5 bases and J 5 bases, leaving 15 bases between the germline ends. This CDR3 has 14 residues. CDR3 DNA: TGTGCCAGCAGTAAATCCAGGGAGGGAACTGAAGCTTTCTTT. Residues: CASSKSREGTEAFF.

This clone has a single count. The V gene is TRBV29-1, the J gene TRBJ1-1; the D gene is possibly TRBD1 (6 bases). CDR3 length: 13 amino acids. The V gene's germline CDR1 is SQVTM and CDR2 ANQGSEA. V gave up 4 bases and J gave up 11 bases, with 20 bases separating them. The CDR3 region is CSVAGTTGGLAFF. In DNA form, the CDR3 reads TGCAGCGTTGCTGGGACGACAGGCGGATTGGCTTTCTTT.

The V gene is TRBV19, the J gene TRBJ1-5; D uncertain. This CDR3 has 12 amino acids. CDR1 and CDR2 from the germline V gene are LNHDA and SQIVND (reference sequence). CDR3 DNA sequence: TGTGCTATCGGGGATAGCAATCAGCCCCAGCATTTT. This translates into CAIGDSNQPQHF.

This chain links TRBV5-6 with TRBJ1-4, with a weak D call TRBD1 (6 bases). Trimming shortened V by 2 bases and J by 5 bases, and 16 bases separated the two germline ends. CDR1 is SGHDT, CDR2 YYEEEE, per germline. The CDR3 runs 16 residues. The CDR3 DNA reads TGTGCCAGCAGCTTTACTACCGGGACACGAAATGAAAAACTGTTTTTT. Translated, it gives CASSFTTGTRNEKLFF.

This clone appeared a few times. This rearrangement joins TRBV19 to TRBJ1-5, with D possibly being TRBD1 (5 bases). The CDR3 covers 13 residues. Looked up from germline, CDR1 is LNHDA and CDR2 is SQIVND (reference sequence). V was pared by 3 bases and J by 6 bases, with 9 bases between. CDR3 nucleotides: TGTGCCAGTAGTATCCAGGGACCTCAGCCCCAGCATTTT. Translating gives CASSIQGPQPQHF.

The chain is built from TRBV4-1 and TRBJ1-1, with D unclear. The CDR3 is 14 amino acids. Germline V gene sequence: CDR1 MGHRA, CDR2 YSYEKL. The V gene lost 0 bases and the J gene lost 1 base, with 6 bases spanning the gap. The CDR3 is CASSQEAANTEAFF. CDR3 bases: TGCGCCAGCAGCCAAGAGGCGGCGAACACTGAAGCTTTCTTT.

The chain uses TRBV4-1 and TRBJ2-3, with D possibly matching TRBD2 (7 bases). V shed 3 bases and J shed 8 bases, with 21 bases lying between them. This CDR3 has 16 residues. Germline-derived CDR1 and CDR2 are MGHRA and YSYEKL. The CDR3 DNA reads as TGCGCCAGCAGCCAGGTTACAGGGAGGGGATTCGGTACGCAGTATTTT. Its protein product is CASSQVTGRGFGTQYF.

The chain combines TRBV6-6 with TRBJ2-3; 11 nucleotides line up with TRBD2. Germline V gene data show CDR1 as MNHNY and CDR2 as SVGAGI (reference sequence). The CDR3 covers 15 residues. Trimming cost V 2 bases and J 5 bases; bases outside gene matches: 3. CDR3 bases: TGTGCCAGCAGTTACCCCGGACTAGCGGGAGATACGCAGTATTTT. It yields the protein CASSYPGLAGDTQYF.

The table lists this clone with a few counts. Distinct nucleotide sequences in the sample also encode this CDR3. J is TRBJ1-5 and V is TRBV27; D not certain. The CDR3 totals 14 residues. From germline, CDR1 is MNHEY and CDR2 SMNVEV (reference sequence). V lost 4 bases and J lost 0, with 7 bases in between. DNA for the CDR3: TGTGCCAGCAGTTCACAGAGTAGCAATCAGCCCCAGCATTTT. Its protein product is CASSSQSSNQPQHF.

This clone came up a few times. The chain couples TRBV11-1 to TRBJ2-4; D not resolved. This CDR3 has 13 amino acids. V lost 2 bases and J lost 6, with 8 bases in between. CDR1 is SGHAT and CDR2 is FQDESV in the germline V gene (reference sequence). Written as DNA, the CDR3 is TGTGCCAGCAGCTTAAACGACCCAAACATTCAGTACTTC. Protein sequence: CASSLNDPNIQYF.

The chain joins TRBV27 to TRBJ2-5; 9 positions match TRBD1. Germline lookup yields CDR1 MNHEY and CDR2 SMNVEV (reference sequence). The CDR3 is made up of 17 amino acids. V shed 3 bases, J shed 5 bases, and the junction held 13 bases outside the gene matches. The CDR3 here is CASSFSSTGGWGETQYF. CDR3 DNA: TGTGCCAGCAGTTTTTCTTCTACAGGGGGCTGGGGGGAGACCCAGTACTTC.

J is TRBJ2-5 and V is TRBV4-1, with D possibly matching TRBD1 (6 bases). The V end was cut by 0 bases, the J end by 5 bases, with 22 bases between. Looked up from germline, CDR1 is MGHRA and CDR2 is YSYEKL. CDR3 length: 18 residues. The CDR3 loop is CASSQDFGGSLGRETQYF. In nucleotides, the CDR3 is TGCGCCAGCAGCCAAGATTTTGGGGGCAGTTTGGGCAGGGAGACCCAGTACTTC.